The entry that follows covers one TCR beta chain sequence. Measured with immunoSEQ multiplex PCR; TCRdb has only the in-frame clones, and not every one. The data show around 80,000 clones, 90% to 95% seen once. The data are from a study of T cell changes during pregnancy in multiple sclerosis. Per the germline V gene, CDR1 is MGHRA and CDR2 is YSYEKL. The CDR3 extends over 16 amino acids. V was clipped by 0 bases and J by 8 bases; unmatched bases: 5. The sequence derives from a female donor with multiple sclerosis, enrolled in a pregnancy study. The V and J genes are TRBV4-1 and TRBJ2-1; 12 bases map to TRBD2. The starting material was peripheral blood, obtained before pregnancy. For the CDR3, the DNA is TGCGCCAGCAGCCAAGATCTAGCGGGGGGGAGCGATGAGCAGTTCTTC. Translating gives CASSQDLAGGSDEQFF.